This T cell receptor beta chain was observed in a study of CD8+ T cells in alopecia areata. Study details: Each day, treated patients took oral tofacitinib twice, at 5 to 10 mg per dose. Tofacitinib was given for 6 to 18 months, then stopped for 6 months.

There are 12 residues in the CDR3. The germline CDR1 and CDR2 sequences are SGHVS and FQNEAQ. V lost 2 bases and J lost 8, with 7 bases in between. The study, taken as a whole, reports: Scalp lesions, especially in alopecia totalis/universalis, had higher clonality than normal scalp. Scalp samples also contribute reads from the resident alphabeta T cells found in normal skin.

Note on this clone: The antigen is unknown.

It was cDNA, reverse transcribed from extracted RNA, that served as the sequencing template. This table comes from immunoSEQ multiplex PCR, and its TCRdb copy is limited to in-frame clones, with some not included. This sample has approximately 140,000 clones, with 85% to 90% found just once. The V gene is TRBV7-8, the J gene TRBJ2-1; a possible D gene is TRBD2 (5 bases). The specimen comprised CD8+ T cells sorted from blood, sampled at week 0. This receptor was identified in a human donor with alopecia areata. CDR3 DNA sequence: TGTGCCAGCAGCTTAACCGGGGATGAGCAGTTCTTC. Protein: CASSLTGDEQFF.